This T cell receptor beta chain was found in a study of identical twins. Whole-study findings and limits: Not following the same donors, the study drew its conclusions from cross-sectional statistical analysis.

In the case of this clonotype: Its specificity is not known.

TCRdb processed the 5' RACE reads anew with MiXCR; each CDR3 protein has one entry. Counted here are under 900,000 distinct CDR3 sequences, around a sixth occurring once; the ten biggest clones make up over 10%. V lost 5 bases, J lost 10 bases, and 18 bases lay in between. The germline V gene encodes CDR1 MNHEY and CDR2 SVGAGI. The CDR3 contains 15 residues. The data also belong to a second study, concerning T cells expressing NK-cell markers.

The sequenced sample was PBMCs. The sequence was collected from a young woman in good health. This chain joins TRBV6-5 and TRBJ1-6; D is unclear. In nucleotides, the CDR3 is TGTGCCAGCAGTGTACTACACGACGGGGAATCACCCCTCCACTTT. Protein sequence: CASSVLHDGESPLHF.